This T cell receptor beta chain was identified in a study of blood T cell repertoires in COVID-19. Study details: Acute and convalescent COVID-19 specimens originated in the United States, Italy and Spain.

The CDR3 is made up of 17 amino acids. Trimming removed 6 bases at V and 0 bases at J, with 15 bases between. Germline V CDR1 and CDR2: MDHEN, SYDVKM. Some clones are missing from TCRdb's copy, which holds only in-frame ones; the method was immunoSEQ multiplex PCR. The profile shows tens of thousands of clones, approximately 90% of them singletons. The gene calls are TRBV28 and TRBJ2-6; TRBD1 might be the D (6 bases). The clonotype comes from an elderly woman with active COVID-19. Input material: peripheral blood. The CDR3 loop reads CASSRNRASSGANVLTF. Written as DNA, the CDR3 is TGTGCCAGCAGCCGCAACAGGGCCAGCTCTGGGGCCAACGTCCTGACTTTC.